The next 21 T cell receptor beta chains were all read from a single sample in a study of cytomegalovirus exposure and HLA in healthy donors (dated 2017 in TCRdb). The library was generated by the immunoSEQ multiplex PCR assay. The multiplex PCR relied on a mix of 60 forward primers for TCR Vbeta segments and 13 reverse primers for TCR Jbeta segments. The clones in this table, taken by TCRdb from immuneACCESS, are in-frame only. Not every clone is retained; where verified, under half of the shortfall comes from an unresolved V gene, and the cause of the rest is unknown. In this sample's table one finds tens of thousands of clones. The biggest ten clones account for more than 9% of the sample. Sequencing was carried out using PBMCs. The receptor source for this set is a woman in her twenties or thirties in good health and CMV-seropositive.

This chain joins TRBV11-2 and TRBJ2-7; 10 bases are a match to TRBD2. Germline assignment: CDR1 SGHAT and CDR2 FQNNGV. The length of the CDR3 is 15 residues. The J segment lost 6 bases and the V segment lost 5 bases, leaving 10 bases of the junction unmatched. This chain's CDR3 is CASSTPGLASREQYF. The CDR3 DNA is TGTGCCAGCAGCACCCCGGGACTAGCGAGTCGCGAGCAGTACTTC.

The chain recombines TRBV9 with TRBJ2-5; TRBD2 aligns across 15 bases. In germline, CDR1 is SGDLS, CDR2 YYNGEE. The CDR3 contains 16 residues. V was pared by 3 bases and J by 5 bases, with 5 bases of the junction left unmatched. CDR3 coding DNA: TGTGCCAGCAGCGAGGGAGGGACTAGCGGGAGGGAGACCCAGTACTTC. Encoded protein: CASSEGGTSGRETQYF.

The chain carries TRBV5-1 and TRBJ1-2, with 9 nucleotides matching TRBD1. Germline CDR1 reads SGHRS; CDR2 reads YFSETQ. This CDR3 is built from 14 residues. The J segment lost 7 bases and the V segment lost 0 bases, leaving 4 bases of the junction unmatched. The CDR3 sequence: CASSLGDRGIGYTF. CDR3 coding DNA: TGCGCCAGCAGCTTGGGCGACAGGGGGATTGGCTACACCTTC.

J is TRBJ1-3 and V is TRBV28; possibly TRBD1 for D (6 bases). Trimming left V 3 bases short and J 4 bases short, with 13 bases between. The CDR3 runs to 15 residues. Looked up from germline, CDR1 is MDHEN and CDR2 is SYDVKM. The CDR3 coding sequence is TGTGCCAGCAGTTTGCAACCAGGGGCAGGAAACACCATATATTTT. As protein: CASSLQPGAGNTIYF.

The chain joins TRBV18 to TRBJ2-3, with a weak D call TRBD1 (5 bases). The CDR3 totals 17 residues. Per the germline V gene, CDR1 is KGHSH and CDR2 is LQKENI. With 6 bases removed from V and 2 bases from J, the gap between germline ends came to 21 bases. Here the CDR3 reads CASSRAGADTPTDTQYF. DNA for the CDR3: TGTGCCAGCTCCAGGGCTGGGGCGGATACTCCCACAGATACGCAGTATTTT.

The chain uses TRBV10-1 and TRBJ1-1, with D possibly being TRBD1 (6 bases). Germline V gene lookup returns CDR1 WNHNN and CDR2 SYGVQD (reference sequence). This CDR3 comprises 18 residues. Trimming left V 0 bases short and J 3 bases short, with 20 bases between. The CDR3 region is CASSESTGGGGKDTEAFF. CDR3 in DNA: TGCGCCAGCAGTGAGTCCACAGGAGGGGGGGGGAAGGACACTGAAGCTTTCTTT.

The chain combines TRBV2 with TRBJ1-3; D uncertain. Germline V gene data show CDR1 as SNHLY and CDR2 as FYNNEI. The germline V and J ends were trimmed by 6 bases and 1 base, with 13 bases remaining between them. This CDR3 spans 15 amino acids. CDR3 in amino acids: CASRALGGSGNTIYF. The CDR3 nucleotides are TGTGCCAGCAGGGCCCTAGGAGGATCTGGAAACACCATATATTTT.

J is TRBJ2-3 and V is TRBV5-1; TRBD2 aligns across 11 bases. The CDR3 length is 14 residues. CDR1 is SGHRS and CDR2 is YFSETQ in the germline V gene. The junction had 8 bases not matched to a gene; V was cut back by 7 bases and J by 7 bases. The chain's CDR3 is CASAAGTSGYTQYF. CDR3 in DNA: TGCGCCAGCGCCGCCGGGACTAGCGGATATACGCAGTATTTT. Based on the CDR3 plus reference TRBV5-1 and TRBJ2-3, the full variable domain is KAGVTQTPRYLIKTRGQQVTLSCSPISGHRSVSWYQQTPGQGLQFLFEYFSETQRNKGNFPGRFSGRQFSNSRSEMNVSTLELGDSALYLCASAAGTSGYTQYFGPGTRLTVL.

The V call is TRBV5-5, the J call TRBJ1-1; D possibly corresponds to TRBD1 (5 bases). Trimming stripped 6 bases from V and 2 bases from J, with 14 bases between. The CDR3 length is 14 residues. Germline CDR1 is SGHKS and CDR2 is YYEKEE (reference sequence). CDR3 protein: CASTELTENTEAFF. DNA of the CDR3: TGTGCCAGCACCGAGTTGACAGAAAACACTGAAGCTTTCTTT.

The CDR3 spells CASRPSGSGDTQYF. The CDR3 bases are TGTGCCAGCAGACCTAGCGGGAGCGGGGATACGCAGTATTTT. The rearrangement uses TRBV6-5 and TRBJ2-3; TRBD2 aligns across 10 bases. Germline V CDR1 and CDR2: MNHEY, SVGAGI. The CDR3 has 14 residues. V trimming: 6 bases; J trimming: 6 bases; junction bases outside the gene matches: 6.

J is TRBJ2-1 and V is TRBV10-3; 12 nucleotides agree with TRBD2. The germline gives CDR1 ENHRY, CDR2 SYGVKD. The V and J ends lost 10 bases and 9 bases, in that order; junction bases with no gene match: 4. The CDR3 contains 12 residues. Here the CDR3 reads CATLAGGPEQFF. Here the CDR3 DNA reads TGTGCCACCCTAGCGGGGGGGCCTGAGCAGTTCTTC.

J is TRBJ1-1 and V is TRBV20-1; tentatively, D is TRBD1 (6 bases). The CDR3 loop spans 11 amino acids. Per the germline V gene, CDR1 is DFQATT and CDR2 is SNEGSKA (reference sequence). Trimming pared 5 bases from V and 11 bases from J, leaving 15 bases between. The CDR3 DNA follows: TGCAGTGCTCGCAGGACAGTGGGGGCTTTCTTT. This gives the protein CSARRTVGAFF.

The chain carries TRBV7-6 and TRBJ2-3; TRBD1 might be the D (6 bases). This CDR3 spans 14 amino acids. Germline V gives CDR1 SGHVS, CDR2 FNYEAQ. Trimming stripped 5 bases from V and 2 bases from J, with 11 bases between. CDR3 amino acids: CASSPGQSTDTQYF. CDR3 sequence (DNA): TGTGCCAGCAGCCCGGGACAATCCACAGATACGCAGTATTTT.

J is TRBJ2-5 and V is TRBV28; TRBD1 aligns across 8 bases. This CDR3 has 14 amino acids. Germline CDR1 is MDHEN and CDR2 is SYDVKM. The ends lost 8 bases at V and 1 base at J; junction bases unmatched: 6. The CDR3, as DNA: TGTGCCAGCGAGGCAGGGGGCTCCCAAGAGACCCAGTACTTC. It codes for CASEAGGSQETQYF.

The V and J genes are TRBV6-6 and TRBJ2-5; D is ambiguous. CDR1 MNHNY and CDR2 SVGAGI come from the germline V gene (reference sequence). Trimming shortened V by 9 bases and J by 2 bases, and 10 bases separated the two germline ends. This CDR3 is built from 12 residues. The CDR3 loop is CASRLSQETQYF. The DNA for the CDR3 is TGTGCCAGTCGGTTGTCACAAGAGACCCAGTACTTC.

V is TRBV6-5 and J is TRBJ1-2; D possibly corresponds to TRBD1 (6 bases). CDR1 and CDR2 from the germline V gene are MNHEY and SVGAGI. The length of the CDR3 is 12 residues. The V gene lost 6 bases and the J gene lost 7 bases, with 12 bases spanning the gap. Here the CDR3 reads CASRKVRGGYTF. CDR3 nucleotides: TGTGCCAGCAGGAAGGTCAGGGGTGGCTACACCTTC.

The CDR3: CASSLEGANSGNTIYF. CDR3 nucleotide sequence: TGCGCCAGCAGCTTGGAAGGGGCGAACTCTGGAAACACCATATATTTT. V gene TRBV5-1 combines with J gene TRBJ1-3; D is possibly TRBD1 (5 bases). V lost 0 bases, J lost 0 bases, and 10 bases lay in between. The CDR3 runs to 16 residues. Germline lookup yields CDR1 SGHRS and CDR2 YFSETQ.

The V call is TRBV5-6, the J call TRBJ2-7; possibly TRBD2 for D (5 bases). V was shortened by 2 bases and J by 2 bases, with 14 bases between the two germline ends. This CDR3 has 15 amino acids. Germline assignment: CDR1 SGHDT and CDR2 YYEEEE. This CDR3 reads CASSFTSSPTYEQYF. The CDR3 nucleotides are TGTGCCAGCAGCTTCACTAGTTCCCCTACCTACGAGCAGTACTTC.

The chain recombines TRBV2 with TRBJ1-1, with D possibly being TRBD1 (6 bases). V lost 7 bases to trimming and J lost 11 bases, with 14 bases between them. Germline CDR1 and CDR2: SNHLY and FYNNEI. The CDR3 totals 11 residues. CDR3: CASMEDRRAFF. The CDR3 nucleotides read TGTGCCAGCATGGAAGACAGGCGCGCTTTCTTT.

V is TRBV19 and J is TRBJ2-7; 9 bases fit TRBD1. Germline V gene sequence: CDR1 LNHDA, CDR2 SQIVND (reference sequence). V was clipped by 2 bases and J by 2 bases; unmatched bases: 7. The CDR3 is 16 residues long. CDR3 in DNA: TGTGCCAGTAGTATATTCGGGGGACAGGGAACCTACGAGCAGTACTTC. Its protein product is CASSIFGGQGTYEQYF. The full variable domain, its missing parts supplied by reference TRBV19 and TRBJ2-7, is DGGITQSPKYLFRKEGQNVTLSCEQNLNHDAMYWYRQDPGQGLRLIYYSQIVNDFQKGDIAEGYSVSREKKESFPLTVTSAQKNPTAFYLCASSIFGGQGTYEQYFGPGTRLTVT.

The rearrangement joins TRBV4-1 to TRBJ1-1, with D maybe TRBD1 (5 bases). Deletions cut 3 bases from V and 1 base from J, with 9 bases between. This CDR3 is 14 amino acids long. Germline V gene lookup returns CDR1 MGHRA and CDR2 YSYEKL. CDR3 DNA: TGCGCCAGCAGCCAGGAGGGGTGGAACACTGAAGCTTTCTTT. Its protein product is CASSQEGWNTEAFF.